This TCR beta chain is drawn from a study of shared clonotypes between healthy human individuals. This clone came up once. Its antigen is undetermined. A CD45RA+ naive subset and a CD45RA-negative memory subset were split from CD4+ cells. Study results and caveats: The study generally estimated greater richness for naive than memory subsets.

TCRdb's copy holds only in-frame clones and misses some; the assay was immunoSEQ multiplex PCR. The top ten hold roughly 0.13% of the sample, which has roughly 2.5 million clones, roughly nine tenths seen once. The TCR originated in a man between 18 and 29 years old in good health. The material sequenced was naive CD4+ T cells sorted from blood. Documented subset: CD45RA+ positively selected.

The CDR3 DNA reads as TGTGCCAGTAGTAGAGCGGGGGGCTCCTACGAGCAGTACTTC. It translates to CASSRAGGSYEQYF. The V gene is TRBV19, the J gene TRBJ2-7, with 9 bases aligning to TRBD2. The ends lost 4 bases at V and 0 bases at J; junction bases unmatched: 1. The CDR3 has 14 amino acids. CDR1 and CDR2 from the germline V gene are LNHDA and SQIVND (reference sequence).